These 29 T cell receptor beta chains were all obtained from the same sample, sequenced in a study of cytomegalovirus exposure and HLA in healthy donors. Both 60 Vbeta primers and 13 Jbeta primers went into the PCR. Produced via immunoSEQ multiplex PCR; TCRdb's table is partial and in-frame only. The table counts more than 90,000 clones; roughly 3.5% lies in the top ten. Sequenced sample: PBMCs. The source is a man aged 25-45 years in good health and CMV-seronegative.

V gene TRBV19 combines with J gene TRBJ1-1, with TRBD1 matching 9 bases. This CDR3 is built from 15 residues. Trimming removed 4 bases from V and 3 bases from J; junction bases left unmatched: 6. Germline assignment: CDR1 LNHDA and CDR2 SQIVND (reference sequence). DNA of the CDR3: TGTGCCAGTAGTACTGGACAGGGGATAGACACTGAAGCTTTCTTT. Translating gives CASSTGQGIDTEAFF.

J is TRBJ2-7 and V is TRBV10-3; TRBD1 matches 8 bases. The germline V gene has CDR1 ENHRY and CDR2 SYGVKD. This CDR3 is 13 amino acids long. V shed 4 bases and J 7 bases; nucleotides not matched to a gene: 6. This CDR3 reads CAISGQGAGEQYF. CDR3 bases: TGTGCCATCAGTGGGCAGGGGGCGGGGGAGCAGTACTTC.

With respect to this clone: This sample also contains other DNA sequences that code for the same CDR3. This sequence joins TRBV11-3 and TRBJ1-6, with TRBD1 matching over 9 bases. Trimming cost V 5 bases and J 7 bases; bases outside gene matches: 3. Germline V CDR1 and CDR2: SGHNT, YENEEA. CDR3 size: 14 residues. The CDR3 bases are TGTGCCAGCAGCGCCGGGACAGGGAATTCACCCCTCCACTTT. The encoded protein is CASSAGTGNSPLHF.

The V gene is TRBV5-1, the J gene TRBJ2-5; D is perhaps TRBD2 (6 bases). The germline CDR1 and CDR2 sequences are SGHRS and YFSETQ. The CDR3 contains 13 residues. V lost 0 bases, J lost 5 bases, and 8 bases lay in between. The CDR3 sequence is CASSLARGETQYF. DNA for the CDR3: TGCGCCAGCAGCTTGGCCCGGGGGGAGACCCAGTACTTC.

J is TRBJ2-7 and V is TRBV19; 11 bases line up with TRBD2. V lost 1 base and J lost 2; bases outside the gene matches: 4. CDR1 is LNHDA, CDR2 SQIVND, per germline (reference sequence). The CDR3 has 16 residues. In nucleotides, the CDR3 is TGTGCCAGTAGTATAGGGGGGACTAGCGGAGCCTACGAGCAGTACTTC. It translates to CASSIGGTSGAYEQYF.

The V and J genes are TRBV4-1 and TRBJ2-3, with 7 bases lining up with TRBD2. Germline assignment: CDR1 MGHRA and CDR2 YSYEKL. V trimming: 2 bases; J trimming: 4 bases; junction bases outside the gene matches: 6. The CDR3 spans 15 residues. The CDR3 protein is CASSQPTSSPDTQYF. The CDR3 DNA follows: TGCGCCAGCAGCCAACCGACTAGCAGCCCAGATACGCAGTATTTT.

This chain joins TRBV7-9 and TRBJ2-2; TRBD1 is a possible D gene (7 bases). The CDR3 is made up of 16 amino acids. The V end was cut by 8 bases, the J end by 1 base, with 17 bases between. Germline V gene data show CDR1 as SEHNR and CDR2 as FQNEAQ (reference sequence). The CDR3 coding sequence is TGTGCCAGCTCTCTGGGCGGGACAGTGAACACCGGGGAGCTGTTTTTT. This encodes CASSLGGTVNTGELFF.

The genes are TRBV6-6 and TRBJ2-7, with 7 bases fitting TRBD1. The CDR3 length is 13 residues. Germline V lookup: CDR1 MNHNY, CDR2 SVGAGI (reference sequence). V shed 8 bases and J 1 base; nucleotides not matched to a gene: 5. CDR3 sequence reads: CASGDRVSYEQYF. The CDR3 bases are TGTGCCAGCGGAGACAGGGTATCCTACGAGCAGTACTTC.

This rearrangement joins TRBV2 to TRBJ2-1, with TRBD2 matching over 12 bases. The length of the CDR3 is 20 residues. The J segment lost 6 bases and the V segment lost 5 bases, leaving 20 bases of the junction unmatched. Germline V gene sequence: CDR1 SNHLY, CDR2 FYNNEI. The CDR3 DNA reads TGTGCCAGCAGTCCGACGTTTCCCCACATCCTAGCGGGGGGGTTCAATGAGCAGTTCTTC. Its protein is CASSPTFPHILAGGFNEQFF.

The chain carries TRBV12-5 and TRBJ2-7; D is ambiguous. Germline lookup yields CDR1 LGHNT and CDR2 FRNRAP. V shed 6 bases and J shed 2 bases, with 8 bases lying between them. This CDR3 comprises 12 residues. Written as DNA, the CDR3 is TGTGCTAGTGGCCCGTCTACCTACGAGCAGTACTTC. Protein product: CASGPSTYEQYF.

J is TRBJ2-3 and V is TRBV2; 7 bases line up with TRBD2. The CDR3 runs 14 residues. V gave up 6 bases and J gave up 4 bases; unmatched junction bases: 7. Germline V lookup: CDR1 SNHLY, CDR2 FYNNEI. CDR3 sequence: CASRGGLAADTQYF. Here the CDR3 DNA reads TGTGCCAGCAGGGGTGGGCTAGCGGCAGATACGCAGTATTTT.

The rearrangement uses TRBV19 and TRBJ1-2; 11 bases match TRBD1. Germline V gene sequence: CDR1 LNHDA, CDR2 SQIVND (reference sequence). After removal of 4 bases from V and 5 bases from J, the junction contained 3 bases not matched to a gene. This CDR3 spans 14 amino acids. CDR3 nucleotides: TGTGCCAGTAGTAAAGGACAGGGGGCATATGGCTACACCTTC. Translation gives CASSKGQGAYGYTF.

The J gene is TRBJ1-2, the V gene TRBV25-1; unclear D gene. Germline CDR1 and CDR2: MGHDK and SYGVNS. This CDR3 is 13 amino acids long. V was pared by 2 bases and J by 3 bases, with 7 bases between. CDR3 sequence: CASSEREDYGYTF. The CDR3 nucleotides read TGTGCCAGCAGTGAACGGGAGGACTATGGCTACACCTTC.

The chain combines TRBV12-5 with TRBJ1-6; the D gene is possibly TRBD1 (5 bases). Between the trimmed V and J ends, which lost 1 base and 7 bases, there was a span of 5 bases. The germline CDR1 and CDR2 sequences are LGHNT and FRNRAP. The CDR3 totals 13 residues. Here the CDR3 reads CASGLEGNSPLHF. In DNA form, the CDR3 reads TGTGCTAGTGGTTTGGAGGGGAATTCACCCCTCCACTTT. The whole variable domain, remainder taken from reference TRBV12-5 and TRBJ1-6, is DARVTQTPRHKVTEMGQEVTMRCQPILGHNTVFWYRQTMMQGLELLAYFRNRAPLDDSGMPKDRFSAEMPDATLATLKIQPSEPRDSAVYFCASGLEGNSPLHFGNGTRLTVT.

V usage is TRBV21-1 and J usage is TRBJ2-7; the table's D call, TRBD2, was not checked against the DNA. TRBV21-1 is marked as a pseudogene. This CDR3 has 8 amino acids. The CDR3 loop reads CASSKRYF. In DNA form, the CDR3 reads TGTGCCAGCAGCAAGCGGTACTTC.

The chain couples TRBV7-7 to TRBJ1-6; tentatively, D is TRBD1 (5 bases). CDR3 length: 14 residues. The V gene's germline CDR1 is SSHAT and CDR2 FNYEAQ (reference sequence). The V end lost 5 bases, the J end lost 10 bases, and 15 bases lay between the germline ends. Here the CDR3 DNA reads TGTGCCAGCAGCCCCAATGGGGGGGAATCACCCCTCCACTTT. This encodes CASSPNGGESPLHF. Combining the CDR3 with reference TRBV7-7 and TRBJ1-6 gives the whole variable domain GAGVSQSPRYKVTKRGQDVTLRCDPISSHATLYWYQQALGQGPEFLTYFNYEAQPDKSGLPSDRFSAERPEGSISTLTIQRTEQRDSAMYRCASSPNGGESPLHFGNGTRLTVT.

The V call is TRBV6-1, the J call TRBJ1-2, with TRBD1 matching over 7 bases. J was trimmed by 1 base and V by 4 bases; bases with no gene match: 6. CDR3 length equals 15 residues. Looked up from germline, CDR1 is MNHNS and CDR2 is SASEGT. CDR3 protein: CASSAGQLVNYGYTF. The CDR3 DNA reads as TGTGCCAGCAGTGCGGGACAGCTAGTTAACTATGGCTACACCTTC.

About this clone itself: The same CDR3 can be traced to other DNA sequences in this sample. In nucleotides, the CDR3 is TGTGCCAGCAGTGCAGCCTACGAGCAGTACTTC. This gives the protein CASSAAYEQYF. The V and J genes are TRBV6-1 and TRBJ2-7, with unresolved D. V was shortened by 4 bases and J by 2 bases, with 3 bases between the two germline ends. The germline CDR1 and CDR2 sequences are MNHNS and SASEGT. The CDR3 is 11 residues long.

V gene TRBV19 combines with J gene TRBJ1-2; D unclear. Per the germline V gene, CDR1 is LNHDA and CDR2 is SQIVND (reference sequence). The CDR3 is 14 amino acids. V was pared by 3 bases and J by 1 base, with 9 bases between. In DNA form, the CDR3 reads TGTGCCAGTAGTATGGCAGGAAATAACTATGGCTACACCTTC. Protein sequence: CASSMAGNNYGYTF. Based on the CDR3 plus reference TRBV19 and TRBJ1-2, the full variable domain is DGGITQSPKYLFRKEGQNVTLSCEQNLNHDAMYWYRQDPGQGLRLIYYSQIVNDFQKGDIAEGYSVSREKKESFPLTVTSAQKNPTAFYLCASSMAGNNYGYTFGSGTRLTVV.

The chain has TRBV9 and TRBJ2-2; 8 bases align to TRBD2. This CDR3 contains 13 residues. Germline CDR1 is SGDLS and CDR2 is YYNGEE. After removal of 4 bases from V and 6 bases from J, the junction contained 2 bases not matched to a gene. CDR3 DNA sequence: TGTGCCAGCAGCATCGGGGGGGCCGGGGAGCTGTTTTTT. It translates to CASSIGGAGELFF.

The rearrangement uses TRBV18 and TRBJ1-1, with a tentative D call TRBD1 (5 bases). CDR1 and CDR2 (germline): KGHSH, LQKENI. CDR3 length: 15 amino acids. Trimming shortened V by 6 bases and J by 4 bases, and 18 bases separated the two germline ends. The CDR3 loop is CASSPGGRMTTEAFF. CDR3 nucleotide sequence: TGTGCCAGCTCGCCGGGGGGACGCATGACCACTGAAGCTTTCTTT. Full variable domain (outside the CDR3, taken from reference TRBV18 and TRBJ1-1): NAGVMQNPRHLVRRRGQEARLRCSPMKGHSHVYWYRQLPEEGLKFMVYLQKENIIDESGMPKERFSAEFPKEGPSILRIQQVVRGDSAAYFCASSPGGRMTTEAFFGQGTRLTVV.

Turning to this clone: At one end, the junction sequence differs from germline, possibly due to a read error. The chain employs TRBV19 and TRBJ1-5; no firm D call. This CDR3 has 14 residues. In germline, CDR1 is LNHDA, CDR2 SQIVND (reference sequence). The CDR3 here is CVSTPYTRDGTQHF. CDR3 coding DNA: TGTGTCAGTACCCCATACACGAGGGATGGGACCCAGCATTTT.

Regarding this clone: Other DNA sequences in this specimen translate into the identical CDR3. The V and J genes are TRBV5-1 and TRBJ2-5, with 11 bases matching TRBD1. In germline, CDR1 is SGHRS, CDR2 YFSETQ. This CDR3 is 14 amino acids long. J was trimmed by 4 bases and V by 4 bases; bases with no gene match: 3. For the CDR3, the DNA is TGCGCCAGCAGCCCGGGGACAGGGGGAGAGACCCAGTACTTC. Translating it yields CASSPGTGGETQYF.

V and J are TRBV5-4 and TRBJ2-7; D unresolved. The CDR3 length is 15 residues. V lost 1 base to trimming and J lost 2 bases, with 13 bases between them. The germline CDR1 and CDR2 sequences are SGHNT and YYREEE (reference sequence). CDR3 bases: TGTGCCAGCAGCTTGTCTTCGGTATACGCCTACGAGCAGTACTTC. It specifies CASSLSSVYAYEQYF.

The CDR3 DNA reads as TGTGCCAGCAGTTACCGCCGACTAGCGGGGACTGAGACCCAGTACTTC. Translation gives CASSYRRLAGTETQYF. The chain carries TRBV6-6 and TRBJ2-5; 11 positions agree with TRBD2. V dropped 2 bases and J dropped 5; count of bases not matched to a gene: 7. The CDR3 extends over 16 amino acids. Germline V lookup: CDR1 MNHNY, CDR2 SVGAGI (reference sequence).

The chain links TRBV19 to TRBJ1-1, with no clear D. Looked up from germline, CDR1 is LNHDA and CDR2 is SQIVND (reference sequence). This CDR3 has 14 residues. Between the trimmed V and J ends, which lost 6 bases and 3 bases, there was a span of 14 bases. For the CDR3, the DNA is TGTGCCAGTAGAGAGAACCGGAGGGACACTGAAGCTTTCTTT. Translated, it gives CASRENRRDTEAFF.

The CDR3 here is CASSKDRTSYEQYF. The CDR3 DNA follows: TGTGCCAGCAGTAAGGACAGGACCTCCTACGAGCAGTACTTC. This rearrangement joins TRBV6-1 to TRBJ2-7, with 7 positions matching TRBD1. The CDR3 length is 14 residues. The germline V gene encodes CDR1 MNHNS and CDR2 SASEGT. The trim removed 5 bases at V and 0 bases at J, leaving 4 bases unmatched.

The chain links TRBV9 to TRBJ1-2; 12 bases fit TRBD1. Germline V CDR1 and CDR2: SGDLS, YYNGEE. With V trimmed by 2 bases and J by 4 bases, 3 bases remained unmatched. The CDR3 covers 15 residues. CDR3 coding DNA: TGTGCCAGCAGCGTCGGGACAGGGGGCGGCTATGGCTACACCTTC. Its translation: CASSVGTGGGYGYTF.

The chain is built from TRBV19 and TRBJ2-7; weak D call: TRBD2 (5 bases). Germline V gene lookup returns CDR1 LNHDA and CDR2 SQIVND (reference sequence). This CDR3 region has 15 residues. V dropped 4 bases and J dropped 2 bases, with 15 bases sitting between them. In DNA, the CDR3 is TGTGCCAGTAGTAAGAGCGGAACACCGACCTACGAGCAGTACTTC. The encoded protein is CASSKSGTPTYEQYF.